The rows below give T cell receptor beta chains drawn from one sample of a study of shared clonotypes between healthy human individuals. Clones were sequenced by immunoSEQ multiplex PCR, and TCRdb holds only the in-frame ones, with some missing. The table includes roughly 500,000 clones, 78% detected once. Sample: PBMCs. The origin of the receptors is a woman in her thirties or forties in good health. Some clones in this sample may be carry-over from other donors' samples. Each CDR3 is given without its conserved first and last residue. Fields, in order: CDR3 length, V gene, CDR3 protein.

>10|TRBV2
ASRRLAEEQY
>13|TRBV5-1
ASSLAGTGQTEAF
>12|TRBV2
ASSVQENTGELF
>12|TRBV19
ASSTQAQGTEAF
>15|TRBV29-1
SADGTSGRMSTDTQY
>13|TRBV5-1
ASSATGIETDTQY
>12|TRBV6-5
ASRRGNENTEAF
>9|TRBV29-1
SVWIQETQY
>13|TRBV15
ATSRDRGVPNEQF
>14|TRBV5-6
ASSLAGLAGAGIQY
>14|TRBV7-8
ASSPAGVAGAETQY
>15|TRBV7-3
ASSLTGTSGSRHEQF
>13|TRBV5-8
ASSLGYGNTDTQY
>9|TRBV30
AWSPRDPQY
>14|TRBV5-1
ASSHTSGSSYNEQF
>12|TRBV7-2
ASSLRTGSDTQY
>13|TRBV10-2
ASSDYRPAGNTIY
>13|TRBV25-1
ASSDMDRGLYEQY
>12|TRBV7-8
ASSPQTGENIQY
>12|TRBV7-2
ASKASGILNEQF
>10|TRBV7-9
ASSFLYNEQF
>11|TRBV10-3
AIGLAAQETQY
>13|TRBV5-1
ASSLRDRYSGEAF
>13|TRBV29-1
SVRIGGSSYNEQF
>11|TRBV29-1
SARSELNTEAF
>11|TRBV11-2
ASSLEEGVEQY
>11|TRBV14
ASSLMITDTQY
>11|TRBV30
AVRKKGPDEQY
>13|TRBV5-1
ASSTQSGDGTEAF
>11|TRBV2
ASRSTGDNEQF
>13|TRBV5-8
ASSFDRVKADTQY